The TCR beta chain under discussion was sequenced for a study of somatic mutations in cytotoxic T cells in rheumatoid arthritis. Across the study: Blood samples of roughly 29 ml were drawn from patients (in EDTA) right after diagnosis and before any treatment. Flow sorting of some V beta antibody-stained T cells reached nearly 100% purity, with V beta1+ cells also TCRB-sequenced.

Positive selection with magnetic beads achieved the isolation of CD4+ and CD8+ cells, followed by a flow cytometry check of purity. Germline V gene data show CDR1 as MNHNS and CDR2 as SASEGT. V lost 7 bases and J 5 bases, leaving 14 bases between the germline ends. This CDR3 region has 13 residues. Method: immunoSEQ multiplex PCR; TCRdb's copy keeps in-frame clones and lacks some. The data hold more than 15,000 clones, with about four fifths observed a single time. The clonotype comes from an adult with rheumatoid arthritis. Sequencing was done on a sample of CD8+ T cells sorted from blood. This sequence joins TRBV6-1 and TRBJ1-2; D is perhaps TRBD1 (5 bases). The DNA of the CDR3 is TGTGCCAGCATCTTGGGACCGATATATGGCTACACCTTC. This translates into CASILGPIYGYTF.